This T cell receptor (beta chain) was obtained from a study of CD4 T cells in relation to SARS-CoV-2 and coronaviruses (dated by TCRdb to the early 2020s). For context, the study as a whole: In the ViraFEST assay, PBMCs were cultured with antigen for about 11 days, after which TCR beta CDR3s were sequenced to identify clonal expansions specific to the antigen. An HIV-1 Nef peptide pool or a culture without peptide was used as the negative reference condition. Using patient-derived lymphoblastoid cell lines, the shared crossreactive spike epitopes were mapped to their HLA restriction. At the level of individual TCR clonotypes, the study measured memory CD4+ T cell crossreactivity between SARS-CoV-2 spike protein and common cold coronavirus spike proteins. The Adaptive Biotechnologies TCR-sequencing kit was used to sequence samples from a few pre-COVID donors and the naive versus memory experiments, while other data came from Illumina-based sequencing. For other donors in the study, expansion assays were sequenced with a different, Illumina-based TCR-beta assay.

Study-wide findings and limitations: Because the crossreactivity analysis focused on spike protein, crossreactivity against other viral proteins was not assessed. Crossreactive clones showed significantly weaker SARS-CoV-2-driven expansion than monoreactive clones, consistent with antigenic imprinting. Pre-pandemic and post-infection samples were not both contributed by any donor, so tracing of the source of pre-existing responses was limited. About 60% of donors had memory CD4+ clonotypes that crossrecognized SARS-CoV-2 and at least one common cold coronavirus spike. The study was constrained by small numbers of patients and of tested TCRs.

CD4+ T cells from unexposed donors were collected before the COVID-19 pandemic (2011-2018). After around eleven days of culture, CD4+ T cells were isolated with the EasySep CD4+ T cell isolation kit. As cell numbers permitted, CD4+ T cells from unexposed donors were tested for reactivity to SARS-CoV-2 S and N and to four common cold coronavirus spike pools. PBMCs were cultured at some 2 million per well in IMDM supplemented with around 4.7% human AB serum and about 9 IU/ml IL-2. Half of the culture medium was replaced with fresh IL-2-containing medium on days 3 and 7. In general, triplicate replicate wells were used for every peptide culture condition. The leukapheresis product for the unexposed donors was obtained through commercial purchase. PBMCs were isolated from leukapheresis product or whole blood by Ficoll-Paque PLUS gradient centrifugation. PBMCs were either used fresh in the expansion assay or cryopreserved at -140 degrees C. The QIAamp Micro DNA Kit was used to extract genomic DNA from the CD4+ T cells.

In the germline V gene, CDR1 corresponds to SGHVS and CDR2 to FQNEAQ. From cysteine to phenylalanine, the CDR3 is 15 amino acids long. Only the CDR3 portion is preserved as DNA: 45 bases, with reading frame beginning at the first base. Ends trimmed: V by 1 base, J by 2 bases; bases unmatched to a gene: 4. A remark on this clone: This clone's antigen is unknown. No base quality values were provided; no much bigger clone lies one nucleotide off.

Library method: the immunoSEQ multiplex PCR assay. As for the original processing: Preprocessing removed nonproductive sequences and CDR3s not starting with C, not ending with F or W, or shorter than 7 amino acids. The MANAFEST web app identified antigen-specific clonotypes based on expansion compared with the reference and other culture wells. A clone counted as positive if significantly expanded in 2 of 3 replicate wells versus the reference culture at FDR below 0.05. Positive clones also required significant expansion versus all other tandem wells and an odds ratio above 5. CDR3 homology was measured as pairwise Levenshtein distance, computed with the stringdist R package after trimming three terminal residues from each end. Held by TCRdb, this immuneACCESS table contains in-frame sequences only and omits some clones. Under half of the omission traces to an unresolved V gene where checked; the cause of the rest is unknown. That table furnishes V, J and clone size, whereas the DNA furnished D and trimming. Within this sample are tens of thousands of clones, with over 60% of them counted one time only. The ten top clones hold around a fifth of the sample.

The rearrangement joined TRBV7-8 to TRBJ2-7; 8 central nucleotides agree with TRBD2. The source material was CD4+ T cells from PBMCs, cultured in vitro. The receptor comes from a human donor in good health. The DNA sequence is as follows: TGTGCCAGCAGCTTAGACGTGGGACTAGCCTACGAGCAGTACTTC. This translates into CASSLDVGLAYEQYF. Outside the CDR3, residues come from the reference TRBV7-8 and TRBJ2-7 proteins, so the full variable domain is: GAGVSQSPRYKVAKRGQDVALRCDPISGHVSLFWYQQALGQGPEFLTYFQNEAQLDKSGLPSDRFFAERPEGSVSTLKIQRTQQEDSAVYLCASSLDVGLAYEQYFGPGTRLTVT.